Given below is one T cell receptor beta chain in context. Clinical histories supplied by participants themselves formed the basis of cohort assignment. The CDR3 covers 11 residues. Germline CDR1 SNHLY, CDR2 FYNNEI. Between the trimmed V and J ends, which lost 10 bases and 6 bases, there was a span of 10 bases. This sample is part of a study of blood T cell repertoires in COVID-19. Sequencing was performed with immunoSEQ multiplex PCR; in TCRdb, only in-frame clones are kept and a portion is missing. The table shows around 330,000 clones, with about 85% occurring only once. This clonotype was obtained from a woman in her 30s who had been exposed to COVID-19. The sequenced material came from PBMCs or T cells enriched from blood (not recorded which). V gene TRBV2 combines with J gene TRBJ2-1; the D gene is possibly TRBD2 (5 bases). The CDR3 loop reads CATRRSNEQFF. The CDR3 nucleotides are TGTGCCACCAGGAGGTCCAATGAGCAGTTCTTC.